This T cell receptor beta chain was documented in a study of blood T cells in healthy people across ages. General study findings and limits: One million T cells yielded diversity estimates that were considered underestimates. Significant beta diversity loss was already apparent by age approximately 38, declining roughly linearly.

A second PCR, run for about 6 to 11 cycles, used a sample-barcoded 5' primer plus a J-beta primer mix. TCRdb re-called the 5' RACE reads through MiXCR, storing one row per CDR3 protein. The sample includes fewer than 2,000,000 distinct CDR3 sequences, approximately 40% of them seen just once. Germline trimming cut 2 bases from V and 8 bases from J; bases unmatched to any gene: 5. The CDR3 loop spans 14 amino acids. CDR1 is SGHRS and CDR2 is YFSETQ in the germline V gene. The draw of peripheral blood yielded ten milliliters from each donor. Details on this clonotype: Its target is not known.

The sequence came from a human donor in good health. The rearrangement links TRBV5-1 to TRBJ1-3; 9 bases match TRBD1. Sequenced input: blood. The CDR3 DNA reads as TGCGCCAGCAGCTTTCGGACAGGGGAGGACACCATATATTTT. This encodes CASSFRTGEDTIYF. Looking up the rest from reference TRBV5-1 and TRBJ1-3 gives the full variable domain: KAGVTQTPRYLIKTRGQQVTLSCSPISGHRSVSWYQQTPGQGLQFLFEYFSETQRNKGNFPGRFSGRQFSNSRSEMNVSTLELGDSALYLCASSFRTGEDTIYFGEGSWLTVV.